One and the same sample provided the 26 T cell receptor beta chains below, sequenced in a study of CD8 T cells in ankylosing spondylitis. Study-wide results and caveats: Seemingly distinctive of ankylosing spondylitis blood was a TCR beta motif formed by eight highly homologous variants.

Antigen specificity for these receptors is unknown. In TCRdb, the 5' RACE reads were re-called with MiXCR into one record per CDR3 protein. Of some 330,000 distinct CDR3 sequences in the sample, 7% to 9% were seen once. What was sequenced was blood, either unsorted or a sorted T cell fraction (not recorded which). The source of these receptors is a male donor with ankylosing spondylitis.

The genes are TRBV5-1 and TRBJ2-5; 9 bases match TRBD1. The CDR3 covers 14 residues. Unmatched junction bases numbered 4, after V lost 2 bases and J lost 5 bases. Germline CDR1 reads SGHRS; CDR2 reads YFSETQ. The CDR3 DNA follows: TGCGCCAGCAGCTTTGGGACAGGGTCTGAGACCCAGTACTTC. Translating it yields CASSFGTGSETQYF.

On this clonotype: A junction end diverges from the germline sequence, so it may reflect a read error. V and J are TRBV5-1 and TRBJ2-3, with D perhaps assigned TRBD1 or TRBD2 (6 bases each). From germline, CDR1 is SGHRS and CDR2 YFSETQ. CDR3 length: 17 residues. The CDR3 reads CASSLAGGRVNTDTQYF. The CDR3 DNA reads TGCGCCAGCAGTTTGGCCGGGGGCAGGGTCAACACAGATACGCAGTATTTT.

The chain recombines TRBV27 with TRBJ2-3; TRBD2 agrees at 7 bases. Trimming removed 0 bases from V and 0 bases from J; junction bases left unmatched: 12. CDR1 MNHEY and CDR2 SMNVEV come from the germline V gene (reference sequence). The CDR3 extends over 19 amino acids. For the CDR3, the DNA is TGTGCCAGCAGTTTATCGTGGGCTAGCGGACCCCCTAGCACAGATACGCAGTATTTT. This encodes CASSLSWASGPPSTDTQYF.

This clonotype appeared many times. The chain uses TRBV5-1 and TRBJ2-1; 7 bases fit TRBD2. This CDR3 has 16 residues. V lost 4 bases to trimming and J lost 7 bases; unmatched junction nucleotides: 14. Germline V gene lookup returns CDR1 SGHRS and CDR2 YFSETQ. CDR3 region: CASSAASGGISNEQFF. The CDR3 DNA is TGCGCCAGCAGCGCCGCTAGCGGTGGCATTTCGAATGAGCAGTTCTTC. Full variable domain (rest looked up from reference TRBV5-1 and TRBJ2-1): KAGVTQTPRYLIKTRGQQVTLSCSPISGHRSVSWYQQTPGQGLQFLFEYFSETQRNKGNFPGRFSGRQFSNSRSEMNVSTLELGDSALYLCASSAASGGISNEQFFGPGTRLTVL.

This CDR3 is CASSQSFQQGVHTEAFF. CDR3 coding DNA: TGTGCCAGCAGCCAATCGTTCCAACAGGGAGTACACACTGAAGCTTTCTTT. J is TRBJ1-1 and V is TRBV3-1; D might be TRBD1 (6 bases). The germline CDR1 and CDR2 sequences are LGHDT and YNNKEL (reference sequence). CDR3 size: 17 residues. Deletions cut 2 bases from V and 3 bases from J, with 19 bases between.

This clonotype was seen ten or more times. The chain carries TRBV14 and TRBJ2-1; 7 positions match TRBD2. V lost 1 base and J lost 9; bases outside the gene matches: 6. This CDR3 has 14 residues. Germline V CDR1 and CDR2: SGHDN, FVKESK. CDR3 DNA sequence: TGTGCCAGCAGCCAAGTGGGGAGGGCTGGTGAGCAGTTCTTC. Amino acid sequence: CASSQVGRAGEQFF.

In its sample, this clonotype was seen a few times. The genes are TRBV2 and TRBJ2-7; the match to TRBD2 covers 9 bases. Germline CDR1 SNHLY, CDR2 FYNNEI. This CDR3 has 12 amino acids. The trim removed 7 bases at V and 7 bases at J, leaving 5 bases unmatched. The CDR3 is CASTGLALEQYF. CDR3 coding DNA: TGTGCCAGCACTGGACTAGCGCTTGAGCAGTACTTC.

This chain uses TRBV18 with TRBJ1-6, with 7 nucleotides matching TRBD1. Germline CDR1 and CDR2: KGHSH and LQKENI. Germline trimming cut 4 bases from V and 5 bases from J; bases unmatched to any gene: 8. The CDR3 is made up of 16 amino acids. The CDR3: CASSLDRAINNSPLHF. In DNA form, the CDR3 reads TGTGCCAGCTCACTCGACAGGGCGATTAATAATTCACCCCTCCACTTT.

This clonotype was picked up a small number of times. The chain couples TRBV15 to TRBJ1-5; possible D gene TRBD1, 5 bases. Germline V lookup: CDR1 LNHNV, CDR2 YYDKDF (reference sequence). Trimming stripped 0 bases from V and 7 bases from J, with 10 bases between. The CDR3 has 14 amino acids. CDR3 sequence: CATSRDRVGQPQHF. The CDR3 region has the DNA TGTGCCACCAGCAGAGACAGGGTAGGCCAGCCCCAGCATTTT. Full variable domain (rest looked up from reference TRBV15 and TRBJ1-5): DAMVIQNPRYQVTQFGKPVTLSCSQTLNHNVMYWYQQKSSQAPKLLFHYYDKDFNNEADTPDNFQSRRPNTSFCFLDIRSPGLGDTAMYLCATSRDRVGQPQHFGDGTRLSIL.

This clonotype has a handful of counts. The chain uses TRBV30 and TRBJ2-2, with TRBD2 as a possible D gene (5 bases). Germline V CDR1 and CDR2: GTSNPN, SVGIG (reference sequence). Trimming shortened V by 1 base and J by 6 bases, and 9 bases separated the two germline ends. The CDR3 has 13 amino acids. CDR3 DNA sequence: TGTGCCTGGAGTGGAACTAGACCCGGGGAGCTGTTTTTT. Amino acids: CAWSGTRPGELFF. Full variable domain (rest looked up from reference TRBV30 and TRBJ2-2): SQTIHQWPATLVQPVGSPLSLECTVEGTSNPNLYWYRQAAGRGLQLLFYSVGIGQISSEVPQNLSASRPQDRQFILSSKKLLLSDSGFYLCAWSGTRPGELFFGEGSRLTVL.

Many counts were recorded for this clonotype. The CDR3 loop is CASRRGVYEQYF. DNA for the CDR3: TGTGCCAGCAGACGCGGCGTATACGAGCAGTACTTC. The chain employs TRBV28 and TRBJ2-7, with D uncertain. V dropped 6 bases and J dropped 4 bases, with 10 bases sitting between them. The CDR3 is made up of 12 amino acids. CDR1 and CDR2 from the germline V gene are MDHEN and SYDVKM.

As concerns this clonotype: Sequence at one end of the junction differs from germline and may be a read error. This sequence joins TRBV5-1 and TRBJ2-2, with D uncertain. CDR1 is SGHRS, CDR2 YFSETQ, per germline. The CDR3 is made up of 14 amino acids. CDR3 amino acids: CASSLDMNSGELFF. CDR3 DNA: TGCGCCAGCAGCTTGGATATGAACAGCGGGGAGCTGTTTTTT.

This clonotype was seen at least ten times. The chain combines TRBV5-6 with TRBJ2-4; D possibly corresponds to TRBD1 (6 bases). Germline V gives CDR1 SGHDT, CDR2 YYEEEE. V was trimmed by 2 bases and J by 8 bases, leaving 14 bases between them. CDR3 length: 14 amino acids. This CDR3 reads CASSLKGGSDIQYF. The CDR3 DNA reads TGTGCCAGCAGCTTAAAAGGGGGATCGGACATTCAGTACTTC.

This clonotype was picked up many times. The chain is built from TRBV7-3 and TRBJ1-1, with D unresolved. Germline V CDR1 and CDR2: SGHTA, FQGTGA. The CDR3 has 13 residues. Between the trimmed V and J ends, which lost 5 bases and 1 base, there was a span of 8 bases. CDR3 coding DNA: TGTGCCAGCAGCCCAATGGCGAACACTGAAGCTTTCTTT. Protein sequence: CASSPMANTEAFF.

The V gene is TRBV7-2, the J gene TRBJ2-1, with TRBD2 as a possible D gene (7 bases). This CDR3 is built from 15 residues. Germline CDR1 and CDR2: SGHTA and FQGNSA. Between the trimmed V and J ends, which lost 0 bases and 8 bases, there was a span of 14 bases. The CDR3 sequence: CASSLAGGGWDEQFF. The CDR3 nucleotides read TGTGCCAGCAGCTTAGCGGGAGGGGGATGGGATGAGCAGTTCTTC. The full variable domain, rest sourced from reference TRBV7-2 and TRBJ2-1, is GAGVSQSPSNKVTEKGKDVELRCDPISGHTALYWYRQSLGQGLEFLIYFQGNSAPDKSGLPSDRFSAERTGGSVSTLTIQRTQQEDSAVYLCASSLAGGGWDEQFFGPGTRLTVL.

This sequence joins TRBV10-3 and TRBJ2-2; 10 nucleotides align to TRBD2. The CDR3 has 16 amino acids. Per the germline V gene, CDR1 is ENHRY and CDR2 is SYGVKD. The junction had 6 bases not matched to a gene; V was cut back by 6 bases and J by 2 bases. CDR3 in DNA: TGTGCCATCAGCCCGGGACTAGCGCATAACACCGGGGAGCTGTTTTTT. Its protein is CAISPGLAHNTGELFF.

In this sample, this clonotype turned up many times. V gene TRBV5-1 combines with J gene TRBJ2-4; 10 bases map to TRBD2. The CDR3 covers 17 residues. Germline CDR1 reads SGHRS; CDR2 reads YFSETQ. Trimming took 1 base from V and 6 from J; bases not matched to a gene: 10. CDR3 in amino acids: CASSLPQREGRVNIQYF. CDR3 sequence (DNA): TGCGCCAGCAGCTTGCCACAGCGGGAGGGCCGGGTAAACATTCAGTACTTC.

This clonotype has just a few counts. The chain is built from TRBV7-3 and TRBJ2-2; D is uncertain. Germline CDR1 is SGHTA and CDR2 is FQGTGA. V was cut by 5 bases and J by 6 bases, with 13 bases left in between. CDR3 length: 14 residues. The CDR3 bases are TGTGCCAGCAGCCCGGTCTACAACGCCGGGGAGCTGTTTTTT. Protein product: CASSPVYNAGELFF.

This clonotype was seen ten or more times. This chain joins TRBV5-1 and TRBJ2-4; no clear D. The CDR3 sequence is 13 residues long. Per germline, CDR1 SGHRS and CDR2 YFSETQ. The V end was cut by 4 bases, the J end by 5 bases, with 10 bases between. The CDR3 nucleotides are TGCGCCAGCAGCCTCTCTATACAAAACATTCAGTACTTC. This sequence encodes CASSLSIQNIQYF.

There are a few counts of this clonotype. The chain is built from TRBV12-3 or TRBV12-4 and TRBJ2-7; D gene uncertain. The CDR3 runs to 13 residues. Trimming took off 1 base at V and 2 bases at J, with 6 bases between the two ends. As DNA, the CDR3 is TGTGCCAGCAGTTTAGTACAGACCTACGAGCAGTACTTC. Its protein product is CASSLVQTYEQYF.

This clonotype was seen a few times. The chain has TRBV5-1 and TRBJ2-1; D may correspond to TRBD1 or TRBD2 (5 bases each). Germline loops: CDR1 SGHRS, CDR2 YFSETQ. The CDR3 has 14 amino acids. The V end lost 1 base, the J end lost 5 bases, and 10 bases lay between the germline ends. The CDR3 region has the DNA TGCGCCAGCAGCTTGATCGGGGACCACAATGAGCAGTTCTTC. Amino acids: CASSLIGDHNEQFF.

The genes are TRBV24-1 and TRBJ1-5; 9 bases match TRBD1. V was clipped by 4 bases and J by 5 bases; unmatched bases: 8. CDR3 length: 16 amino acids. Germline CDR1 reads KGHDR; CDR2 reads SFDVKD. CDR3 coding DNA: TGTGCCACCAGTGACTCCGGGACAGGGCTCTATCAGCCCCAGCATTTT. It yields the protein CATSDSGTGLYQPQHF.

This clonotype was seen a few times. This rearrangement joins TRBV30 to TRBJ2-1, with TRBD2 matching 7 bases. V dropped 8 bases and J dropped 3; count of bases not matched to a gene: 10. Germline CDR1 GTSNPN, CDR2 SVGIG (reference sequence). The CDR3 runs 14 residues. The CDR3 sequence: CAGDWGGIYNEQFF. In nucleotides, the CDR3 is TGTGCCGGGGATTGGGGGGGGATCTACAATGAGCAGTTCTTC.

At least ten counts were recorded for this clonotype. This chain uses TRBV29-1 with TRBJ2-1, with TRBD2 identical over 9 bases. The germline CDR1 and CDR2 sequences are SQVTM and ANQGSEA. This CDR3 is 14 amino acids long. V shed 6 bases and J 4 bases; nucleotides not matched to a gene: 7. The CDR3 here is CSVAGTSIYNEQFF. The CDR3, as DNA: TGCAGCGTCGCCGGGACTAGCATATACAATGAGCAGTTCTTC.

The rearrangement uses TRBV29-1 and TRBJ1-1; the D gene is possibly TRBD1 (5 bases). With 0 bases removed from V and 4 bases from J, the gap between germline ends came to 9 bases. The CDR3 has 13 residues. Germline loops: CDR1 SQVTM, CDR2 ANQGSEA. CDR3 amino acids: CSVEESGGTEAFF. The CDR3 bases are TGCAGCGTTGAAGAGTCGGGGGGCACTGAAGCTTTCTTT.

A few counts support this clonotype. The CDR3 region is CASSSSLEQYF. In DNA form, the CDR3 reads TGTGCCAGCAGCTCCTCGTTAGAGCAGTACTTC. The V call is TRBV3-1, the J call TRBJ2-7; no definite D call. The V end lost 5 bases, the J end lost 7 bases, and 9 bases lay between the germline ends. Per the germline V gene, CDR1 is LGHDT and CDR2 is YNNKEL (reference sequence). The CDR3 loop spans 11 amino acids.